The 21 T cell receptor beta chains given below trace back to one sample, sequenced in a study of cytomegalovirus exposure and HLA in healthy donors. Both 60 Vbeta primers and 13 Jbeta primers went into the PCR. Sequenced by immunoSEQ multiplex PCR; TCRdb stores in-frame clones only, minus some. This table holds approximately 100,000 clones, about three quarters found once. The specimen sequenced was PBMCs. The receptors stem from a man aged 40-49 years in good health and CMV-seronegative.

V is TRBV10-3 and J is TRBJ2-2, with 7 bases that match TRBD2. V shed 9 bases and J 0 bases; nucleotides not matched to a gene: 7. Germline CDR1 and CDR2: ENHRY and SYGVKD. The CDR3 contains 15 residues. CDR3 coding DNA: TGTGCCATACGACTAGCCGCGACGAACACCGGGGAGCTGTTTTTT. This encodes CAIRLAATNTGELFF.

CDR3 in amino acids: CASSLCLAGQGSEENEKLFF. The CDR3 DNA follows: TGTGCCAGCAGCTTATGTCTCGCGGGACAGGGGTCGGAGGAGAATGAAAAACTGTTTTTT. J is TRBJ1-4 and V is TRBV11-3; 10 bases align to TRBD1. Trimming took 2 bases from V and 5 from J; bases not matched to a gene: 17. In germline, CDR1 is SGHNT, CDR2 YENEEA. The CDR3 is made up of 20 amino acids.

CDR3 nucleotide sequence: TGTGCCAGCAGCTTACACAGGGTTGGCGCCTACGAGCAGTACTTC. Translating it yields CASSLHRVGAYEQYF. The chain recombines TRBV5-8 with TRBJ2-7; TRBD1 might be the D (6 bases). With 2 bases removed from V and 2 bases from J, the gap between germline ends came to 14 bases. The CDR3 has 15 residues. CDR1 and CDR2 (germline): SGHTS, YDEGEE.

The chain uses TRBV7-6 and TRBJ2-3, with D possibly being TRBD2 (6 bases). CDR3 size: 13 residues. Germline CDR1 is SGHVS and CDR2 is FNYEAQ. V dropped 3 bases and J dropped 4 bases, with 8 bases sitting between them. The CDR3 protein is CASSLGGSDTQYF. Here the CDR3 DNA reads TGTGCCAGCAGCTTGGGGGGTTCAGATACGCAGTATTTT.

V usage is TRBV5-5 and J usage is TRBJ2-5; D is possibly TRBD2 (5 bases). This CDR3 has 13 amino acids. Trimming stripped 2 bases from V and 10 bases from J, with 15 bases between. Germline CDR1 reads SGHKS; CDR2 reads YYEKEE (reference sequence). Here the CDR3 reads CASSLGALEGQYF. The CDR3, as DNA: TGTGCCAGCAGCTTAGGAGCCCTCGAGGGCCAGTACTTC.

The chain uses TRBV5-5 and TRBJ1-2, with a possible D match to TRBD1 (6 bases). Germline V gene data show CDR1 as SGHKS and CDR2 as YYEKEE (reference sequence). V lost 3 bases and J lost 3, with 15 bases in between. CDR3 length: 15 amino acids. The CDR3 DNA is TGTGCCAGCAGCTGGGACAACCGAGTGCACTATGGCTACACCTTC. Protein: CASSWDNRVHYGYTF.

The chain recombines TRBV5-1 with TRBJ2-7; tentatively, D is TRBD2 (5 bases). The V gene lost 0 bases and the J gene lost 2 bases, with 12 bases spanning the gap. This CDR3 is 15 amino acids long. Germline values: CDR1 SGHRS, CDR2 YFSETQ. The CDR3 sequence: CASSLVGSDTYEQYF. The CDR3 nucleotides read TGCGCCAGCAGCTTGGTCGGTAGCGATACCTACGAGCAGTACTTC. Drawing the rest from reference TRBV5-1 and TRBJ2-7, the complete variable domain is KAGVTQTPRYLIKTRGQQVTLSCSPISGHRSVSWYQQTPGQGLQFLFEYFSETQRNKGNFPGRFSGRQFSNSRSEMNVSTLELGDSALYLCASSLVGSDTYEQYFGPGTRLTVT.

V usage is TRBV5-1 and J usage is TRBJ2-1; D might be TRBD1 (6 bases). V was trimmed by 4 bases and J by 4 bases, leaving 15 bases between them. Per the germline V gene, CDR1 is SGHRS and CDR2 is YFSETQ. This CDR3 comprises 15 residues. CDR3 nucleotide sequence: TGCGCCAGCAGCCCGGACAGAAGGGAGTACAATGAGCAGTTCTTC. Amino acids: CASSPDRREYNEQFF.

The chain recombines TRBV7-8 with TRBJ2-5; TRBD1 agrees at 7 bases. The J call may be incorrect, as the DNA end agrees better with TRBJ2-7. The germline gives CDR1 SGHVS, CDR2 FQNEAQ. CDR3 length: 15 residues. The CDR3 sequence: CASSPHPGGNYEQYF. The CDR3 nucleotides read TGTGCCAGCAGCCCACACCCAGGGGGTAACTACGAGCAGTACTTC.

J is TRBJ1-3 and V is TRBV4-1; no clear D gene. V dropped 5 bases and J dropped 2 bases, with 16 bases sitting between them. This CDR3 is built from 16 residues. Germline CDR1 and CDR2: MGHRA and YSYEKL. In DNA form, the CDR3 reads TGCGCCAGCAGCGTCCTTGGACTACTAACTGGAAACACCATATATTTT. Translating gives CASSVLGLLTGNTIYF.

The genes are TRBV9 and TRBJ1-1; D not certain. V was cut by 0 bases and J by 9 bases, with 15 bases left in between. This CDR3 has 14 amino acids. Germline V lookup: CDR1 SGDLS, CDR2 YYNGEE. The CDR3: CASSVGPRSAQAFF. Written as DNA, the CDR3 is TGTGCCAGCAGCGTAGGTCCCCGGTCAGCGCAAGCTTTCTTT.

This chain joins TRBV4-3 and TRBJ2-7; 8 bases are a match to TRBD2. CDR1 and CDR2 from the germline V gene are LGHNA and YSLEER. This CDR3 has 14 residues. V trimming: 2 bases; J trimming: 4 bases; junction bases outside the gene matches: 4. The CDR3 coding sequence is TGCGCCAGCAGCCAACGCGGGGGGCTGTACGAGCAGTACTTC. It is translated as CASSQRGGLYEQYF.

This clone has just a few counts. The rearrangement links TRBV9 to TRBJ1-2; D unclear. Trimming took off 0 bases at V and 7 bases at J, with 7 bases between the two ends. Germline-derived CDR1 and CDR2 are SGDLS and YYNGEE. The CDR3 loop spans 12 amino acids. The CDR3 DNA reads TGTGCCAGCAGCGTAGTTCGGGGTGGCTACACCTTC. Protein sequence: CASSVVRGGYTF.

The V call is TRBV18, the J call TRBJ2-7; D possibly corresponds to TRBD1 (5 bases). Germline V gene data show CDR1 as KGHSH and CDR2 as LQKENI. Trimming took off 0 bases at V and 0 bases at J, with 12 bases between the two ends. The CDR3 extends over 16 amino acids. The CDR3 DNA follows: TGTGCCAGCTCACCACCCTCCAGAAGGGGCTCCTACGAGCAGTACTTC. This gives the protein CASSPPSRRGSYEQYF.

The chain employs TRBV4-3 and TRBJ2-7, with 10 bases matching TRBD2. Per germline, CDR1 LGHNA and CDR2 YSLEER. Losses at the gene ends were 1 base for V and 3 bases for J; bases not matched to a gene: 3. The CDR3 length is 15 residues. The chain's CDR3 is CASSQVPSGGYEQYF. The CDR3 DNA is TGCGCCAGCAGCCAAGTCCCTAGCGGGGGCTACGAGCAGTACTTC.

This chain uses TRBV5-4 with TRBJ2-5; D ambiguous. Trimming shortened V by 1 base and J by 2 bases, and 6 bases separated the two germline ends. This CDR3 is 13 amino acids long. Germline V gene sequence: CDR1 SGHNT, CDR2 YYREEE (reference sequence). The CDR3 DNA reads as TGTGCCAGCAGCTTGCGGTTTCAAGAGACCCAGTACTTC. Protein sequence: CASSLRFQETQYF.

In its sample, this clone was seen a few times. The chain joins TRBV28 to TRBJ2-1, with a weak D call TRBD2 (7 bases). Germline V CDR1 and CDR2: MDHEN, SYDVKM. The V end was cut by 8 bases, the J end by 8 bases, with 13 bases between. This CDR3 is built from 12 residues. The CDR3 region has the DNA TGTGCCAGCCCTAGGGGGGGCGATGAGCAGTTCTTC. Protein: CASPRGGDEQFF.

The chain has TRBV5-4 and TRBJ1-1, with D tentatively TRBD1 (5 bases). The V gene lost 1 base and the J gene lost 5 bases, with 15 bases spanning the gap. The V gene's germline CDR1 is SGHNT and CDR2 YYREEE (reference sequence). The CDR3 has 15 residues. The CDR3 DNA reads TGTGCCAGCAGCTTGCCCAGGGAGGGAGGAACTGAAGCTTTCTTT. The encoded protein is CASSLPREGGTEAFF. Based on the CDR3 plus reference TRBV5-4 and TRBJ1-1, the full variable domain is ETGVTQSPTHLIKTRGQQVTLRCSSQSGHNTVSWYQQALGQGPQFIFQYYREEENGRGNFPPRFSGLQFPNYSSELNVNALELDDSALYLCASSLPREGGTEAFFGQGTRLTVV.

This clone was observed once. Other DNA variants within this sample encode the same CDR3. This rearrangement joins TRBV14 to TRBJ1-3; no reliable D call. Germline V gene sequence: CDR1 SGHDN, CDR2 FVKESK. There are 14 residues in the CDR3. Trimming took off 0 bases at V and 4 bases at J, with 7 bases between the two ends. In DNA form, the CDR3 reads TGTGCCAGCAGCCAAGACTATTCCGGAAACACCATATATTTT. This translates into CASSQDYSGNTIYF. The full variable domain, in which reference TRBV14 and TRBJ1-3 provide the parts outside the CDR3, is EAGVTQFPSHSVIEKGQTVTLRCDPISGHDNLYWYRRVMGKEIKFLLHFVKESKQDESGMPNNRFLAERTGGTYSTLKVQPAELEDSGVYFCASSQDYSGNTIYFGEGSWLTVV.

The V and J genes are TRBV7-6 and TRBJ2-1; 14 nucleotides match TRBD2. Per germline, CDR1 SGHVS and CDR2 FNYEAQ. The CDR3 totals 18 residues. The V gene end was trimmed by 4 bases and the J gene end by 4 bases; junction bases not matched to a gene: 9. For the CDR3, the DNA is TGTGCCAGCAGCTCCGACCGACTAGCGGGGGGGTCTTACAATGAGCAGTTCTTC. As protein: CASSSDRLAGGSYNEQFF.

The chain is built from TRBV7-8 and TRBJ1-1; D uncertain. The germline gives CDR1 SGHVS, CDR2 FQNEAQ. This CDR3 region has 17 residues. The V and J ends lost 5 bases and 0 bases respectively, with 19 bases between them. The CDR3 is CASSRRESGPMNTEAFF. The CDR3 nucleotides read TGTGCCAGCAGCCGAAGAGAGTCTGGGCCTATGAACACTGAAGCTTTCTTT.